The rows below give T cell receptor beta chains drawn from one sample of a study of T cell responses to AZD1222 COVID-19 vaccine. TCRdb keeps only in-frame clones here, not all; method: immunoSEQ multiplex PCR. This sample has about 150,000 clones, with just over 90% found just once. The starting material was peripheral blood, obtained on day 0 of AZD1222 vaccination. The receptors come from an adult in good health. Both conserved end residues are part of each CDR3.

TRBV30 CAWSLQGEALYF
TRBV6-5 CASSLGRVLPYGYTF
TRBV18 CASSWGTGQNYEQYF
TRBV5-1 CASTTGTAGFEQYF
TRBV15 CATSRDVLFRDRVAGYTF
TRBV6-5 CASSYGRGGEGYTF
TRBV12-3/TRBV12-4 CASQLLNTEAFF
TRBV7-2 CASSGGPKYGYTF
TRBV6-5 CASTPGQPNSPLHF
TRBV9 CASSVGEGGNSPLHF
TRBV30 CAWQLDRRTEAFF
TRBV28 CASSSRQGVNSPLHF
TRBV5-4 CASSSQDRGKNEQFF
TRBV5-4 CASNPGTQQETQYF
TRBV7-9 CASSVRWIMNTEAFF
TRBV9 CASSVAPTGTGNTIYF
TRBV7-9 CASSQLQGIEAFF
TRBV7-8 CASSLALLDSPLHF
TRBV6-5 CASQRGLREKLFF
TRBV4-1 CASSQAGDTEAFF
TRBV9 CASSVGPGTGGTEAFF
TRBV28 CASRTDRDSGYGYTF
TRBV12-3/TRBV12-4 CASRPLGQRAFF
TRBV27 CASSFRGNQPQHF
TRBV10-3 CAIRTSDPAETQYF
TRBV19 CASSRTDRGPTEAFF
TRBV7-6 CASSLAGTEAFF
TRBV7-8 CASSLSTGNQPQHF
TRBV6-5 CATSNAGTLHF
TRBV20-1 CSVKEYYGYTF
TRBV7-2 CASSSWQPPSTIYF
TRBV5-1 CASSLSLAGAESEQYF
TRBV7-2 CASSAGEYGANVLTF
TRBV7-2 CASTLGRETQYF
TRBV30 CACPRRPTNTGELFF
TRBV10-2 CASSDIYITYEQYF
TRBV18 CASSRRDSYEQYF
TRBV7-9 CASSSRTENYGYTF
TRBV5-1 CASSLIPGAGRDTEAFF
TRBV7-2 CASSNQADPTDTQYF